These 32 T cell receptor beta chains share one sample of origin, sequenced in a study of blood T cell repertoires in COVID-19. Profiled with immunoSEQ multiplex PCR; TCRdb holds only in-frame clones, not every one. The sample has 85,000 to 95,000 clones, more than 70% seen once. The specimen was peripheral blood. Receptors originate from a woman over 75 with acute or convalescent COVID-19.

V and J are TRBV4-3 and TRBJ1-2; D gene uncertain. Per the germline V gene, CDR1 is LGHNA and CDR2 is YSLEER. There are 14 residues in the CDR3. Trimming took 0 bases from V and 1 from J, leaving 6 bases between them. The CDR3 bases are TGCGCCAGCAGCCAAGAGTACAGTAACTATGGCTACACCTTC. It yields the protein CASSQEYSNYGYTF.

The chain is built from TRBV19 and TRBJ2-3; 12 positions match TRBD1. The length of the CDR3 is 17 residues. The germline V gene encodes CDR1 LNHDA and CDR2 SQIVND (reference sequence). Unmatched junction bases numbered 12, after V lost 9 bases and J lost 2 bases. The CDR3: CASRPGQGATFTDTQYF. CDR3 bases: TGTGCCAGCAGGCCGGGACAGGGGGCGACTTTCACAGATACGCAGTATTTT.

There are a few counts of this clone. This rearrangement joins TRBV4-2 to TRBJ2-7; D may be TRBD2 (5 bases). From germline, CDR1 is LGHNA and CDR2 YNFKEQ. Trimming left V 3 bases short and J 3 bases short, with 21 bases between. The CDR3 consists of 17 residues. CDR3 sequence: CASSQARPGGGDYEQYF. The CDR3 DNA sequence: TGTGCCAGCAGCCAGGCTCGTCCAGGTGGAGGCGACTACGAGCAGTACTTC.

V gene TRBV6-5 combines with J gene TRBJ1-1, with 9 bases identical to TRBD1. From germline, CDR1 is MNHEY and CDR2 SVGAGI. Germline trimming cut 10 bases from V and 11 bases from J; bases unmatched to any gene: 14. The CDR3 totals 13 residues. The CDR3, as DNA: TGTGCCACCCTAAACAGGGGGCCGGGGCCTGCTTTCTTT. This gives the protein CATLNRGPGPAFF.

This chain links TRBV18 with TRBJ1-4; the D gene is possibly TRBD1 (5 bases). CDR1 KGHSH and CDR2 LQKENI come from the germline V gene. The CDR3 spans 14 residues. The V and J ends lost 6 bases and 6 bases respectively, with 14 bases between them. CDR3 residues: CASSPSGGDEKLFF. As DNA, the CDR3 is TGTGCCAGCTCGCCCAGCGGGGGAGATGAAAAACTGTTTTTT.

The rearrangement links TRBV5-1 to TRBJ1-2; 8 bases agree with TRBD1. Germline V lookup: CDR1 SGHRS, CDR2 YFSETQ. V shed 3 bases and J 14 bases; nucleotides not matched to a gene: 9. This CDR3 has 12 residues. The CDR3 coding sequence is TGCGCCAGCAGCTACGGACAGGGCCCGAGTACCTTC. Amino acids: CASSYGQGPSTF.

The rearrangement links TRBV6-6 to TRBJ2-7; D gene uncertain. This CDR3 has 15 amino acids. V shed 3 bases and J shed 2 bases, with 14 bases lying between them. Germline V gene data show CDR1 as MNHNY and CDR2 as SVGAGI (reference sequence). CDR3 region: CASSYVSTPTYEQYF. In DNA, the CDR3 is TGTGCCAGCAGTTATGTCTCTACCCCGACCTACGAGCAGTACTTC.

The rearrangement links TRBV3-1 (or the pseudogene TRBV3-2) to TRBJ1-2, with D possibly matching TRBD1 (6 bases). The CDR3 has 15 amino acids. V was trimmed by 0 bases and J by 3 bases, leaving 11 bases between them. Germline assignment: CDR1 LGHDT and CDR2 YNNKEL (reference sequence). CDR3 in DNA: TGTGCCAGCAGCCAAGATCGGGGGGGGCACTATGGCTACACCTTC. As protein: CASSQDRGGHYGYTF.

The V and J genes are TRBV2 and TRBJ1-5; unclear D gene. The germline V gene has CDR1 SNHLY and CDR2 FYNNEI. The CDR3 length is 13 residues. V lost 7 bases, J lost 7 bases, and 14 bases lay in between. CDR3: CASIRGSGQPQHF. CDR3 sequence (DNA): TGTGCCAGCATACGAGGTTCGGGACAGCCCCAGCATTTT.

This clone was observed at least ten times. The rearrangement links TRBV2 to TRBJ1-2; TRBD1 matches 7 bases. The CDR3 is made up of 13 amino acids. J was trimmed by 7 bases and V by 6 bases; bases with no gene match: 8. Germline CDR1 SNHLY, CDR2 FYNNEI. CDR3 nucleotide sequence: TGTGCCAGCAGCCTAAACAGGGGTGGTGGCTACACCTTC. As protein: CASSLNRGGGYTF. Full variable domain (remainder filled in from reference TRBV2 and TRBJ1-2): EPEVTQTPSHQVTQMGQEVILRCVPISNHLYFYWYRQILGQKVEFLVSFYNNEISEKSEIFDDQFSVERPDGSNFTLKIRSTKLEDSAMYFCASSLNRGGGYTFGSGTRLTVV.

V is TRBV6-5 and J is TRBJ1-2; D is unclear. This CDR3 has 15 residues. V was cut by 7 bases and J by 1 base, with 16 bases left in between. The germline CDR1 and CDR2 sequences are MNHEY and SVGAGI. The CDR3 is CASTLERVFNYGYTF. CDR3 DNA sequence: TGTGCCAGCACCTTAGAGAGGGTTTTTAACTATGGCTACACCTTC.

A note on this clone: The sample contains more than one DNA sequence encoding this CDR3. The chain is built from TRBV7-3 and TRBJ2-3, with 9 nucleotides matching TRBD2. V trimming: 5 bases; J trimming: 5 bases; junction bases outside the gene matches: 5. Germline lookup yields CDR1 SGHTA and CDR2 FQGTGA. The CDR3 spans 14 residues. CDR3 DNA: TGTGCCAGCAGCATAGCGGGAGCTATAGATACGCAGTATTTT. Protein product: CASSIAGAIDTQYF.

V is TRBV7-2 and J is TRBJ2-7; D remains ambiguous. Trimming shortened V by 4 bases and J by 3 bases, and 13 bases separated the two germline ends. The CDR3 is made up of 14 amino acids. Per the germline V gene, CDR1 is SGHTA and CDR2 is FQGNSA. In nucleotides, the CDR3 is TGTGCCAGCAGCTCGCGTCCATTTGGCTACGAGCAGTACTTC. Protein: CASSSRPFGYEQYF.

V and J are TRBV28 and TRBJ1-6, with 8 bases matching TRBD1. The CDR3 consists of 16 residues. V lost 5 bases, J lost 7 bases, and 10 bases stayed unmatched. Germline V gene lookup returns CDR1 MDHEN and CDR2 SYDVKM. CDR3 amino acids: CASSLTSGGGNSPLHF. The CDR3 DNA follows: TGTGCCAGCAGTCTCACTTCAGGGGGCGGGAATTCACCCCTCCACTTT.

The chain joins TRBV7-3 to TRBJ1-1, with D unclear. Germline CDR1 and CDR2: SGHTA and FQGTGA. This CDR3 has 13 residues. V shed 5 bases and J shed 3 bases, with 10 bases lying between them. CDR3 sequence reads: CASSGGRDTEAFF. DNA for the CDR3: TGTGCCAGCAGCGGAGGACGGGACACTGAAGCTTTCTTT.

V and J are TRBV4-1 and TRBJ1-6; TRBD1 aligns across 8 bases. Germline trimming cut 1 base from V and 10 bases from J; bases unmatched to any gene: 6. Germline V gene lookup returns CDR1 MGHRA and CDR2 YSYEKL. This CDR3 contains 15 residues. The CDR3, as DNA: TGCGCCAGCAGCCAAGTAACAACAGGGGGATCACCCCTCCACTTT. This sequence encodes CASSQVTTGGSPLHF.

This clone was found a few times. V and J are TRBV4-2 and TRBJ1-2, with TRBD1 as a possible D gene (5 bases). CDR3 length equals 14 residues. V lost 3 bases to trimming and J lost 8 bases, with 16 bases between them. Germline V gene sequence: CDR1 LGHNA, CDR2 YNFKEQ. DNA for the CDR3: TGTGCCAGCAGCCATCTAGACAGCTTAAGCGGCTACACCTTC. It translates to CASSHLDSLSGYTF.

This rearrangement joins TRBV9 to TRBJ2-5; the D gene is possibly TRBD2 (5 bases). Germline V gene sequence: CDR1 SGDLS, CDR2 YYNGEE. V lost 2 bases and J lost 4, with 15 bases in between. CDR3 length: 15 amino acids. The CDR3 DNA reads as TGTGCCAGCAGCGTGAGGGCAGCGCGCGGAGAGACCCAGTACTTC. This gives the protein CASSVRAARGETQYF.

The chain employs TRBV30 and TRBJ1-6; 10 bases agree with TRBD1. With V trimmed by 2 bases and J by 7 bases, 11 bases remained unmatched. The CDR3 loop spans 17 amino acids. Germline CDR1 reads GTSNPN; CDR2 reads SVGIG (reference sequence). The CDR3 DNA reads TGTGCCTGGAGTTCGCCCGGTCCGGGACAGGGGAATTCACCCCTCCACTTT. Amino acids: CAWSSPGPGQGNSPLHF. The variable domain in full, with the rest retrieved from reference TRBV30 and TRBJ1-6, is SQTIHQWPATLVQPVGSPLSLECTVEGTSNPNLYWYRQAAGRGLQLLFYSVGIGQISSEVPQNLSASRPQDRQFILSSKKLLLSDSGFYLCAWSSPGPGQGNSPLHFGNGTRLTVT.

The genes are TRBV2 and TRBJ2-5; the match to TRBD2 covers 14 bases. Germline V gives CDR1 SNHLY, CDR2 FYNNEI. The CDR3 covers 17 residues. Trimming at V came to 4 bases and at J to 5 bases, leaving 9 bases not matched to a gene. CDR3 sequence: CASSAPGTSGGKETQYF. CDR3 in DNA: TGTGCCAGCAGTGCCCCCGGGACTAGCGGGGGAAAGGAGACCCAGTACTTC.

Turning to this clone: The DNA is left out, because the CDR3 cannot be placed on it with certainty; the CDR3 is given as TCRdb lists it. J is TRBJ1-3 and V is TRBV28. CDR1 and CDR2 (germline): MDHEN, SYDVKM. The CDR3 contains 17 residues when both ends are counted. This CDR3 reads CASSSSRGRTSGNTIYF.

V and J are TRBV5-6 and TRBJ1-2, with D tentatively TRBD1 (6 bases). Germline V lookup: CDR1 SGHDT, CDR2 YYEEEE. V was clipped by 4 bases and J by 4 bases, with 14 bases between them. The CDR3 contains 14 residues. The CDR3 region has the DNA TGTGCCAGCAGCAGCTTACAGGGTAGCTATGGCTACACCTTC. Protein sequence: CASSSLQGSYGYTF.

The CDR3 DNA follows: TGTGCCAGCAGCTTGTACGGGACAGTTAACAGCTACGAGCAGTACTTC. It yields the protein CASSLYGTVNSYEQYF. The chain uses TRBV5-6 and TRBJ2-7, with TRBD1 matching 7 bases. V dropped 1 base and J dropped 3; count of bases not matched to a gene: 10. The CDR3 spans 16 residues. Germline CDR1 reads SGHDT; CDR2 reads YYEEEE.

V is TRBV6-5 and J is TRBJ1-2; 9 nucleotides line up with TRBD1. The germline V gene has CDR1 MNHEY and CDR2 SVGAGI. J gave up 4 bases and V 6 bases, and 6 bases lay outside the gene matches. This CDR3 is 14 amino acids long. CDR3 protein: CASRSGTGIYGYTF. CDR3 coding DNA: TGTGCCAGCAGGTCCGGGACAGGGATCTATGGCTACACCTTC.

This chain links TRBV4-2 with TRBJ2-7; D perhaps matches TRBD2 (6 bases). Germline CDR1 is LGHNA and CDR2 is YNFKEQ. This CDR3 spans 15 amino acids. V was trimmed by 1 base and J by 7 bases, leaving 17 bases between them. CDR3 bases: TGTGCCAGCAGCCAAGGAGGAGGGGCCGTGCGGGAGCAGTACTTC. This gives the protein CASSQGGGAVREQYF.

The gene calls are TRBV5-1 and TRBJ2-7; 8 bases fit TRBD1. J lost 3 bases, V lost 3 bases, and 2 bases had no gene match. Germline CDR1 and CDR2: SGHRS and YFSETQ. There are 13 residues in the CDR3. CDR3 sequence (DNA): TGCGCCAGCAGCTGGGGGACAGGCTACGAGCAGTACTTC. As protein: CASSWGTGYEQYF.

V usage is TRBV5-4 and J usage is TRBJ1-3; D uncertain. The CDR3 is made up of 15 amino acids. The V end was cut by 0 bases, the J end by 4 bases, with 11 bases between. Per the germline V gene, CDR1 is SGHNT and CDR2 is YYREEE (reference sequence). Written as DNA, the CDR3 is TGTGCCAGCAGCTTGGATGTCACGAGGGGAAACACCATATATTTT. As protein: CASSLDVTRGNTIYF.

This chain joins TRBV24-1 and TRBJ2-7; a weak D match, TRBD2 (7 bases). V was shortened by 4 bases and J by 2 bases, with 17 bases between the two germline ends. Germline V gene data show CDR1 as KGHDR and CDR2 as SFDVKD. This CDR3 contains 16 residues. CDR3 nucleotides: TGTGCCACCAGTGACACAACAGGGACTACTACCTACGAGCAGTACTTC. Translated, it gives CATSDTTGTTTYEQYF.

This clone was seen a single time. V and J are TRBV27 and TRBJ2-5; 9 nucleotides line up with TRBD1. After removal of 3 bases from V and 7 bases from J, the junction contained 6 bases not matched to a gene. The CDR3 loop spans 14 amino acids. CDR1 is MNHEY and CDR2 is SMNVEV in the germline V gene (reference sequence). CDR3 coding DNA: TGTGCCAGCAGTTTGGGACAGGGTGTGGGGACCCAGTACTTC. Translating it yields CASSLGQGVGTQYF.

The V and J genes are TRBV5-4 and TRBJ2-5, with D maybe TRBD1 (5 bases). Germline V gene lookup returns CDR1 SGHNT and CDR2 YYREEE (reference sequence). The CDR3 totals 14 residues. Between the trimmed V and J ends, which lost 4 bases and 4 bases, there was a span of 14 bases. CDR3 in DNA: TGTGCCAGCAGCCTGGATTCTAGGGGAGAGACCCAGTACTTC. Encoded protein: CASSLDSRGETQYF.

The chain recombines TRBV12-3 or TRBV12-4 with TRBJ2-7; D unclear. The CDR3 has 11 residues. Trimming stripped 4 bases from V and 2 bases from J, with 3 bases between. The CDR3 coding sequence is TGTGCCAGCAGTTACACCTACGAGCAGTACTTC. This gives the protein CASSYTYEQYF.

V usage is TRBV25-1 and J usage is TRBJ1-3, with 9 bases that match TRBD1. This CDR3 is 17 amino acids long. Germline V lookup: CDR1 MGHDK, CDR2 SYGVNS. The junction had 10 bases not matched to a gene; V was cut back by 3 bases and J by 4 bases. The CDR3 nucleotides read TGTGCCAGCAGTGATTCTACAGGGGGCGCAACCGGAAACACCATATATTTT. It encodes CASSDSTGGATGNTIYF. Looking up the rest from reference TRBV25-1 and TRBJ1-3 gives the full variable domain: EADIYQTPRYLVIGTGKKITLECSQTMGHDKMYWYQQDPGMELHLIHYSYGVNSTEKGDLSSESTVSRIRTEHFPLTLESARPSHTSQYLCASSDSTGGATGNTIYFGEGSWLTVV.